These T cell receptor beta chains were read from a single sample in a study of beta chain features in type 1 diabetes. Using immunoSEQ multiplex PCR, the repertoire was profiled, and TCRdb retains in-frame clones only, with some absent. Altogether over 90,000 clones are present, under 30% being singletons, with the ten largest covering 0.53%. Sample: central memory CD4+ T cells from blood. The receptors shown here come from a woman younger than 35 with type 1 diabetes. CDR3s include the opening cysteine and the closing phenylalanine or tryptophan. Fields, in order: CDR3 protein, CDR3 DNA, clone size, V gene, J gene, D gene. D genes are given only for firm matches. The listing skips clone size in some rows; elsewhere it reads once, few, many or a size class.

CDR3aa: CASVQRENTGELFF
CDR3nt: TGTGCCAGCGTCCAGCGGGAGAACACCGGGGAGCTGTTTTTT
abundance: few
v_gene: TRBV6-1
j_gene: TRBJ2-2
d_gene: TRBD2

CDR3aa: CASSLPQGDDEQFF
CDR3nt: TGCGCCAGCAGCTTACCCCAGGGGGACGATGAGCAGTTCTTC
abundance: .
v_gene: TRBV5-1
j_gene: TRBJ2-1
d_gene: TRBD1

CDR3aa: CASSPPPGLAGGGALGKQFF
CDR3nt: TGTGCCAGCAGCCCTCCACCGGGACTAGCGGGAGGAGGGGCTCTGGGGAAGCAGTTCTTC
abundance: few
v_gene: TRBV28
j_gene: TRBJ2-1
d_gene: TRBD2

CDR3aa: CASSPGQGRPDTQYF
CDR3nt: TGTGCCAGCTCACCGGGACAGGGCCGTCCAGATACGCAGTATTTT
abundance: .
v_gene: TRBV18
j_gene: TRBJ2-3
d_gene: TRBD1

CDR3aa: CASSLTPTQGYNEQFF
CDR3nt: TGTGCCAGCAGCTTAACGCCCACCCAGGGCTACAATGAGCAGTTCTTC
abundance: few
v_gene: TRBV11-2
j_gene: TRBJ2-1
d_gene: .

CDR3aa: CASLNTGSRTGGYNEQFF
CDR3nt: TGTGCCAGCCTAAACACAGGGAGTAGGACAGGAGGATACAATGAGCAGTTCTTC
abundance: .
v_gene: TRBV2
j_gene: TRBJ2-1
d_gene: TRBD1

CDR3aa: CASTLDSPAFRYEQYF
CDR3nt: TGTGCCAGCACCCTTGACAGCCCCGCATTCAGATACGAGCAGTACTTC
abundance: .
v_gene: TRBV7-8
j_gene: TRBJ2-7
d_gene: .

CDR3aa: CASSGWASGSWGDDEQFF
CDR3nt: TGTGCCAGCAGCGGGTGGGCTAGCGGGAGTTGGGGGGACGATGAGCAGTTCTTC
abundance: .
v_gene: TRBV27
j_gene: TRBJ2-1
d_gene: TRBD2

CDR3aa: CASRGLRGSGANVLTF
CDR3nt: TGTGCCAGCAGGGGGTTGCGGGGCTCTGGGGCCAACGTCCTGACTTTC
abundance: .
v_gene: TRBV9
j_gene: TRBJ2-6
d_gene: .

CDR3aa: CASSFRSGGPYEQYF
CDR3nt: TGTGCCAGCAGCTTTCGGAGCGGGGGGCCCTACGAGCAGTACTTC
abundance: few
v_gene: TRBV7-2
j_gene: TRBJ2-7
d_gene: TRBD2

CDR3aa: CASSSWGQGTDTQYF
CDR3nt: TGTGCCAGCAGCTCTTGGGGACAGGGAACAGATACGCAGTATTTT
abundance: .
v_gene: TRBV7-3
j_gene: TRBJ2-3
d_gene: TRBD1

CDR3aa: CASSLDRATDTQYF
CDR3nt: TGTGCCAGCAGCTTAGACAGGGCCACAGATACGCAGTATTTT
abundance: once
v_gene: TRBV11-2
j_gene: TRBJ2-3
d_gene: .

CDR3aa: CASNRYGYTF
CDR3nt: TGTGCCAGTAACCGGTATGGCTACACCTTC
abundance: few
v_gene: TRBV28
j_gene: TRBJ1-2
d_gene: .

CDR3aa: CASSLASGSGLETQYF
CDR3nt: TGCGCCAGCAGCTTGGCTAGCGGGAGTGGATTAGAGACCCAGTACTTC
abundance: few
v_gene: TRBV5-1
j_gene: TRBJ2-5
d_gene: TRBD2

CDR3aa: CASSRQGGTEAFF
CDR3nt: TGTGCCAGCAGCCGGCAGGGGGGCACTGAAGCTTTCTTT
abundance: .
v_gene: TRBV7-9
j_gene: TRBJ1-1
d_gene: TRBD1

CDR3aa: CASSFQATNEKLFF
CDR3nt: TGTGCCAGCAGCTTCCAGGCTACTAATGAAAAACTGTTTTTT
abundance: .
v_gene: TRBV7-9
j_gene: TRBJ1-4
d_gene: .

CDR3aa: CASSQTGGSNQPQHF
CDR3nt: TGTGCCAGCAGCCAGACAGGGGGCAGCAATCAGCCCCAGCATTTT
abundance: many
v_gene: TRBV4-2
j_gene: TRBJ1-5
d_gene: TRBD1

CDR3aa: CSVPGLAGQETQYF
CDR3nt: TGCAGCGTACCGGGACTAGCGGGCCAAGAGACCCAGTACTTC
abundance: few
v_gene: TRBV29-1
j_gene: TRBJ2-5
d_gene: TRBD2

CDR3aa: CASTNQPGQGYEQYF
CDR3nt: TGTGCCAGCACCAACCAACCGGGACAGGGCTACGAGCAGTACTTC
abundance: .
v_gene: TRBV2
j_gene: TRBJ2-7
d_gene: TRBD1

CDR3aa: CASSFGTSGMGEQFF
CDR3nt: TGCGCCAGCAGCTTCGGGACTAGCGGGATGGGTGAGCAGTTCTTC
abundance: .
v_gene: TRBV5-1
j_gene: TRBJ2-1
d_gene: TRBD2

CDR3aa: CASSIDRTGEETQYF
CDR3nt: TGTGCCAGTAGTATAGATCGGACAGGGGAAGAGACCCAGTACTTC
abundance: .
v_gene: TRBV19
j_gene: TRBJ2-5
d_gene: TRBD1

CDR3aa: CASRDAGLTGELFF
CDR3nt: TGTGCCAGCAGGGACGCGGGGCTCACCGGGGAGCTGTTTTTT
abundance: once
v_gene: TRBV6-5
j_gene: TRBJ2-2
d_gene: .

CDR3aa: CASSPEAGIHGYTF
CDR3nt: TGTGCCAGCTCACCTGAAGCAGGGATCCATGGCTACACCTTC
abundance: few
v_gene: TRBV18
j_gene: TRBJ1-2
d_gene: .

CDR3aa: CASSRKTSSRETQYF
CDR3nt: TGTGCCAGCAGCCGGAAGACTAGTTCCCGGGAGACCCAGTACTTC
abundance: .
v_gene: TRBV27
j_gene: TRBJ2-5
d_gene: .

CDR3aa: CASSRTGRFETQYF
CDR3nt: TGTGCCAGCAGTCGGACAGGGAGATTCGAGACCCAGTACTTC
abundance: few
v_gene: TRBV27
j_gene: TRBJ2-5
d_gene: TRBD1

CDR3aa: CASSVVTSGSNEQFF
CDR3nt: TGTGCCAGCAGCGTAGTAACTAGCGGGAGCAATGAGCAGTTCTTC
abundance: .
v_gene: TRBV9
j_gene: TRBJ2-1
d_gene: TRBD2

CDR3aa: CASSGTGSVYNEQFF
CDR3nt: TGCGCCAGCTCCGGGACAGGGAGCGTCTACAATGAGCAGTTCTTC
abundance: .
v_gene: TRBV5-1
j_gene: TRBJ2-1
d_gene: TRBD1

CDR3aa: CASSFSGGDTQYF
CDR3nt: TGTGCCAGCAGCTTTAGCGGGGGGGATACGCAGTATTTT
abundance: .
v_gene: TRBV5-4
j_gene: TRBJ2-3
d_gene: TRBD2

CDR3aa: CARSLLSSSYNEQFF
CDR3nt: TGCGCCCGCAGCTTGTTATCCTCCTCCTACAATGAGCAGTTCTTC
abundance: .
v_gene: TRBV5-1
j_gene: TRBJ2-1
d_gene: .

CDR3aa: CASRGQGAWYGYTF
CDR3nt: TGTGCCAGCAGGGGGCAGGGGGCCTGGTATGGCTACACCTTC
abundance: few
v_gene: TRBV2
j_gene: TRBJ1-2
d_gene: TRBD1

CDR3aa: CASSFQGTGELFF
CDR3nt: TGTGCCAGCAGTTTTCAGGGCACCGGGGAGCTGTTTTTT
abundance: .
v_gene: TRBV6-5
j_gene: TRBJ2-2
d_gene: .

CDR3aa: CAISEDVGFAYGYTF
CDR3nt: TGTGCCATCAGTGAAGATGTGGGCTTTGCCTATGGCTACACCTTC
abundance: .
v_gene: TRBV10-3
j_gene: TRBJ1-2
d_gene: .

CDR3aa: CASSFQWNTEAFF
CDR3nt: TGTGCCAGCAGCTTCCAATGGAACACTGAAGCTTTCTTT
abundance: few
v_gene: TRBV7-2
j_gene: TRBJ1-1
d_gene: .

CDR3aa: CASSRSGRALTGELFF
CDR3nt: TGTGCCAGCAGCCGTAGCGGGAGAGCTCTCACCGGGGAGCTGTTTTTT
abundance: few
v_gene: TRBV5-6
j_gene: TRBJ2-2
d_gene: TRBD2

CDR3aa: CASSLGDRGGVDEQYF
CDR3nt: TGCGCCAGCAGCCTCGGGGACAGGGGGGGGGTCGACGAGCAGTACTTC
abundance: once
v_gene: TRBV5-1
j_gene: TRBJ2-7
d_gene: TRBD1

CDR3aa: CASSLAGGRTGELFF
CDR3nt: TGCGCCAGCAGCTTGGCAGGGGGTAGGACCGGGGAGCTGTTTTTT
abundance: .
v_gene: TRBV5-1
j_gene: TRBJ2-2
d_gene: TRBD1

CDR3aa: CASSLAPPGHYQETQYF
CDR3nt: TGTGCCAGCAGCTTAGCGCCGCCAGGCCATTACCAAGAGACCCAGTACTTC
abundance: few
v_gene: TRBV7-2
j_gene: TRBJ2-5
d_gene: .

CDR3aa: CASRGTALNYGYTF
CDR3nt: TGTGCCAGCAGGGGGACAGCTCTTAACTATGGCTACACCTTC
abundance: few
v_gene: TRBV2
j_gene: TRBJ1-2
d_gene: TRBD1

CDR3aa: CASSQETGFSEKLFF
CDR3nt: TGTGCCAGCAGCCAAGAAACAGGGTTCTCGGAAAAACTGTTTTTT
abundance: few
v_gene: TRBV4-2
j_gene: TRBJ1-4
d_gene: .

CDR3aa: CASSSPTVGTGDRYGYTF
CDR3nt: TGTGCCAGCAGCTCACCGACGGTCGGGACAGGGGACCGATATGGCTACACCTTC
abundance: few
v_gene: TRBV11-2
j_gene: TRBJ1-2
d_gene: TRBD1

CDR3aa: CASSLLASTGELFF
CDR3nt: TGTGCCAGCAGCCTACTAGCGAGCACCGGGGAGCTGTTTTTT
abundance: few
v_gene: TRBV11-3
j_gene: TRBJ2-2
d_gene: TRBD2

CDR3aa: CASSLARVQETQYF
CDR3nt: TGTGCCAGCAGCTTAGCCCGGGTTCAAGAGACCCAGTACTTC
abundance: .
v_gene: TRBV7-2
j_gene: TRBJ2-5
d_gene: .

CDR3aa: CASSREGGSYEQYF
CDR3nt: TGTGCCAGCTCACGGGAGGGGGGCTCCTACGAGCAGTACTTC
abundance: few
v_gene: TRBV18
j_gene: TRBJ2-7
d_gene: .

CDR3aa: CASSSGAPQETQYF
CDR3nt: TGCGCCAGCAGCTCTGGGGCCCCTCAAGAGACCCAGTACTTC
abundance: .
v_gene: TRBV5-1
j_gene: TRBJ2-5
d_gene: .

CDR3aa: CAWSVRIGGSSGNTIYF
CDR3nt: TGTGCCTGGAGTGTACGAATCGGGGGGAGCTCTGGAAACACCATATATTTT
abundance: .
v_gene: TRBV30
j_gene: TRBJ1-3
d_gene: .

CDR3aa: CSSSSGTSTDTQYF
CDR3nt: TGCAGCTCTAGCTCCGGGACTAGCACAGATACGCAGTATTTT
abundance: few
v_gene: TRBV29-1
j_gene: TRBJ2-3
d_gene: .

CDR3aa: CASSSRRREKADTQYF
CDR3nt: TGTGCCAGCAGCTCACGGAGGCGGGAGAAGGCAGATACGCAGTATTTT
abundance: few
v_gene: TRBV9
j_gene: TRBJ2-3
d_gene: TRBD2

CDR3aa: CASSPRTVGLGYTF
CDR3nt: TGTGCCAGCAGCCCCCGGACAGTCGGGCTTGGCTACACCTTC
abundance: .
v_gene: TRBV7-9
j_gene: TRBJ1-2
d_gene: .

CDR3aa: CAWSVTRGTEAFF
CDR3nt: TGTGCCTGGAGTGTCACGCGGGGCACTGAAGCTTTCTTT
abundance: .
v_gene: TRBV30
j_gene: TRBJ1-1
d_gene: .

CDR3aa: CAWSAGGKGTEAFF
CDR3nt: TGTGCCTGGAGTGCAGGGGGCAAGGGCACTGAAGCTTTCTTT
abundance: .
v_gene: TRBV30
j_gene: TRBJ1-1
d_gene: TRBD1

CDR3aa: CASSFGLAGEGDTQYF
CDR3nt: TGTGCCAGCAGCTTCGGACTAGCGGGAGAGGGAGATACGCAGTATTTT
abundance: .
v_gene: TRBV13
j_gene: TRBJ2-3
d_gene: TRBD2

CDR3aa: CASRITGSMDTQYF
CDR3nt: TGTGCCAGCAGGATAACAGGGTCCATGGATACGCAGTATTTT
abundance: .
v_gene: TRBV6-5
j_gene: TRBJ2-3
d_gene: .